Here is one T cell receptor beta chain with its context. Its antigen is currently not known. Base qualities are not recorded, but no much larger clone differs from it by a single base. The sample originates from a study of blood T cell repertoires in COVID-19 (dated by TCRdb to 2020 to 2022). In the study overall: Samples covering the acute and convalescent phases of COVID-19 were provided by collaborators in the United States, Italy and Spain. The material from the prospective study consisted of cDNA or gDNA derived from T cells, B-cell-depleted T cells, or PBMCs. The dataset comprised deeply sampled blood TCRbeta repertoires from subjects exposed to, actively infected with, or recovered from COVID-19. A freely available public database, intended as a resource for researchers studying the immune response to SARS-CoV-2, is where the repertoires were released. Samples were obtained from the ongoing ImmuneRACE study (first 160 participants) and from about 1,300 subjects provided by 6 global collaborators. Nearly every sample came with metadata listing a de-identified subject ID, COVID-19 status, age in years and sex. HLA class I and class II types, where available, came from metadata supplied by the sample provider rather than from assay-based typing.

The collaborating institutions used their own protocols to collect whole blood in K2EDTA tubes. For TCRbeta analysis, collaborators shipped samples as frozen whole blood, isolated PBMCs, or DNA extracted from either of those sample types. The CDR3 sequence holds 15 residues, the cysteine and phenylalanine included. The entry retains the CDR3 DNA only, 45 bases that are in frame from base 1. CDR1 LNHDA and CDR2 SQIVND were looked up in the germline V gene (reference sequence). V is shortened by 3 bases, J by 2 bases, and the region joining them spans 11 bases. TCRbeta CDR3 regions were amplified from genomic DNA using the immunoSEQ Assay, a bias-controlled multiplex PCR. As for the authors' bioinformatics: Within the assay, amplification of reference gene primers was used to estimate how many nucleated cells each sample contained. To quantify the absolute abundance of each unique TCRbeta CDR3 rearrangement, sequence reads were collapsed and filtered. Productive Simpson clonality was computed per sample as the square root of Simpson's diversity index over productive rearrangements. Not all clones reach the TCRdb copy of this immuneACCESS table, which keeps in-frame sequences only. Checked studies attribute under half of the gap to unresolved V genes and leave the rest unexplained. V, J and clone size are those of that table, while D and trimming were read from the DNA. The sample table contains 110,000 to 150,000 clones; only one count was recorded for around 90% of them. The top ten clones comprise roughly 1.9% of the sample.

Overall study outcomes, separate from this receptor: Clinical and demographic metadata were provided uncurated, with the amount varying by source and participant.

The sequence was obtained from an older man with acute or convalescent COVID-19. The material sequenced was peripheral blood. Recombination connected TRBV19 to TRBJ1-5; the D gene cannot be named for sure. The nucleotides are TGTGCCAGTAGTATGGGTACAGCGGGCAATCAGCCCCAGCATTTT. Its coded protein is CASSMGTAGNQPQHF.